This is a list of T cell receptor beta chains from one sample in a study of blood T cell repertoires in COVID-19. This table comes from immunoSEQ multiplex PCR, and its TCRdb copy is limited to in-frame clones, with some not included. The repertoire consists of 35,000 to 45,000 clones, with roughly 84% occurring once and the leading ten covering 13%. Sequenced sample: peripheral blood. Receptor source: a woman in her 70s in a cohort sampled during active COVID-19. CDR3s leave out the opening cysteine and the closing phenylalanine or tryptophan.

v_call: TRBV6-5
j_call: TRBJ2-7
cdr3_aa: ASSQGQGWY

v_call: TRBV27
j_call: TRBJ2-1
cdr3_aa: ASSSTGYNEQF

v_call: TRBV6-5
j_call: TRBJ2-1
cdr3_aa: ASRPGLAGWDEQF

v_call: TRBV6-1
j_call: TRBJ1-1
cdr3_aa: ASSEPGYAF

v_call: TRBV19
j_call: TRBJ1-1
cdr3_aa: ASSIIGRQGKRGAF

v_call: TRBV6-5
j_call: TRBJ1-4
cdr3_aa: ASSYVQGVEKLF

v_call: TRBV3-1/TRBV3-2
j_call: TRBJ1-1
cdr3_aa: ASSPQGNTEAF

v_call: TRBV6-5
j_call: TRBJ2-1
cdr3_aa: ASSYLAGSGRGEQF

v_call: TRBV19
j_call: TRBJ1-1
cdr3_aa: ASSRQGASYVNTEAF

v_call: TRBV7-9
j_call: TRBJ1-2
cdr3_aa: ASSPDRGTHGYT

v_call: TRBV18
j_call: TRBJ1-1
cdr3_aa: ASSPGTGKLNTEAF

v_call: TRBV28
j_call: TRBJ2-2
cdr3_aa: ASSFSLAGRTGELF

v_call: TRBV6-5
j_call: TRBJ2-5
cdr3_aa: ASSYSPTNQETQY

v_call: TRBV4-3
j_call: TRBJ2-5
cdr3_aa: ASSQDWSPLYQETQY

v_call: TRBV4-3
j_call: TRBJ2-3
cdr3_aa: ASSQDGAGGTDTQY

v_call: TRBV14
j_call: TRBJ1-1
cdr3_aa: ASSRTYGTVNTEAF